This T cell receptor beta chain was sequenced in a study of blood T cell repertoires in COVID-19. The V end lost 3 bases, the J end lost 8 bases, and 17 bases lay between the germline ends. From germline, CDR1 is SGDLS and CDR2 YYNGEE. CDR3 length: 14 amino acids. This clone was counted only a few times. TCRdb's copy holds only in-frame clones and misses some; the assay was immunoSEQ multiplex PCR. The data contain about 120,000 clones, approximately 90% of them singletons. The V call is TRBV9, the J call TRBJ1-2; no clear D. What was sequenced was peripheral blood. This TCR was sampled from a human donor in a cohort sampled during active COVID-19. The CDR3 reads CASSAEIGVQGYTF. CDR3 sequence (DNA): TGTGCCAGCAGCGCCGAGATCGGGGTTCAGGGCTACACCTTC.